Each of the 29 T cell receptor beta chains below was sequenced from the same sample in a study of regulatory T cells in long-lasting Graves disease. Both iRepertoire HTBI primers and Arm-PCR of CDR3 regions were used to build the TCR beta libraries. One entry per CDR3 protein, called by TCRdb with MiXCR from the multiplex PCR reads. Of around 330,000 distinct CDR3 sequences listed, roughly 18% are singletons. Time point meaning: newly diagnosed GD, antithyroid drugs for less than 3 months. From PBMCs, RNA was extracted and then used to make the TCR library. The sequences come from peripheral blood mononuclear cells (PBMCs), collected at new diagnosis, from a patient treated with antithyroid drugs. The source of these receptors is a female donor with Graves disease.

V is TRBV6-1 and J is TRBJ1-3, with D possibly being TRBD1 (5 bases). From germline, CDR1 is MNHNS and CDR2 SASEGT. The CDR3 consists of 14 residues. V lost 7 bases and J lost 2, with 12 bases in between. CDR3 sequence: CASTTGTTGNTIYF. The CDR3 bases are TGTGCCAGCACCACAGGAACGACTGGAAACACCATATATTTT.

The rearrangement joins TRBV10-1 to TRBJ1-6; D unresolved. The germline V gene encodes CDR1 WNHNN and CDR2 SYGVQD (reference sequence). V was shortened by 6 bases and J by 0 bases, with 9 bases between the two germline ends. The CDR3 consists of 15 residues. This chain's CDR3 is CASRVARSYNSPLHF. As DNA, the CDR3 is TGCGCCAGCAGAGTGGCGCGCTCCTATAATTCACCCCTCCACTTT.

J is TRBJ2-1 and V is TRBV7-2; TRBD1 matches 7 bases. CDR1 SGHTA and CDR2 FQGNSA come from the germline V gene. This CDR3 region has 16 residues. Trimming at V came to 8 bases and at J to 5 bases, leaving 15 bases not matched to a gene. In DNA form, the CDR3 reads TGTGCCAGCTTCCCCCAGGGGGTCCCCCGGGACAATGAGCAGTTCTTC. It translates to CASFPQGVPRDNEQFF.

A note on this clonotype: This likely came from a read error, as a far larger clone is one base away. J is TRBJ2-7 and V is TRBV7-2; 9 nucleotides agree with TRBD1. The CDR3 is 15 residues long. Looked up from germline, CDR1 is SGHTA and CDR2 is FQGNSA. Here the CDR3 DNA reads TGTGTCAGCAGTTCCTCGGACAGGGGTCCCTACGAGCAGTACTTC. This translates into CVSSSSDRGPYEQYF.

This clonotype showed up many times. This chain links TRBV29-1 with TRBJ2-1; 10 bases are a match to TRBD2. V shed 2 bases and J 6 bases; nucleotides not matched to a gene: 19. The CDR3 loop spans 19 amino acids. The germline CDR1 and CDR2 sequences are SQVTM and ANQGSEA. In DNA form, the CDR3 reads TGCAGCGTTGAATTCCCGGGACTAGCGAACTTTCGCCAGGGCAATGAGCAGTTCTTC. Amino acid sequence: CSVEFPGLANFRQGNEQFF.

Ten or more counts support this clonotype. The chain combines TRBV9 with TRBJ2-7, with TRBD1 matching 9 bases. The CDR3 is 15 residues long. Per germline, CDR1 SGDLS and CDR2 YYNGEE. V was pared by 4 bases and J by 2 bases, with 7 bases of the junction left unmatched. The CDR3 sequence is CASSQGQGVTYEQYF. CDR3 sequence (DNA): TGTGCCAGCAGCCAGGGACAGGGTGTAACCTACGAGCAGTACTTC. Filled out from reference TRBV9 and TRBJ2-7, the complete variable domain reads DSGVTQTPKHLITATGQRVTLRCSPRSGDLSVYWYQQSLDQGLQFLIQYYNGEERAKGNILERFSAQQFPDLHSELNLSSLELGDSALYFCASSQGQGVTYEQYFGPGTRLTVT.

This clonotype was counted ten times or more. This chain links TRBV7-2 with TRBJ2-7; 8 positions agree with TRBD2. The V segment lost 4 bases and the J segment 5 bases; nucleotides outside the gene matches: 10. The CDR3 loop spans 15 amino acids. The germline CDR1 and CDR2 sequences are SGHTA and FQGNSA. The CDR3 DNA reads TGTGCCAGCAGCTCACCACCGGGACTAGTTCACGAGCAGTACTTC. This translates into CASSSPPGLVHEQYF.

This clonotype was observed many times. The rearrangement uses TRBV30 and TRBJ2-7; tentative D call: TRBD2 (7 bases). Deletions cut 1 base from V and 0 bases from J, with 10 bases between. The germline V gene has CDR1 GTSNPN and CDR2 SVGIG (reference sequence). This CDR3 contains 14 residues. CDR3 sequence (DNA): TGTGCCTGGAGTGGGGGGGGCAGCTCCTACGAGCAGTACTTC. Amino acids: CAWSGGGSSYEQYF.

This clonotype has at least ten counts. The gene calls are TRBV6-1 and TRBJ1-1; tentative D call: TRBD1 (6 bases). Between the trimmed V and J ends, which lost 6 bases and 0 bases, there was a span of 14 bases. Germline V gives CDR1 MNHNS, CDR2 SASEGT. This CDR3 has 15 amino acids. In nucleotides, the CDR3 is TGTGCCAGCAGCTGGGGGGGCTTCATGAACACTGAAGCTTTCTTT. This codes for CASSWGGFMNTEAFF.

This clonotype was seen repeatedly, ten times or more. The rearrangement links TRBV11-2 to TRBJ2-1, with 10 bases matching TRBD2. Germline CDR1 SGHAT, CDR2 FQNNGV. The CDR3 length is 15 residues. V trimming: 6 bases; J trimming: 7 bases; junction bases outside the gene matches: 9. The CDR3 region is CASSRLAGKINEQFF. CDR3 bases: TGTGCCAGCAGTAGACTAGCGGGTAAGATAAATGAGCAGTTCTTC.

V is TRBV11-3 and J is TRBJ2-6; the D is unclear. Trimming left V 1 base short and J 2 bases short, with 6 bases between. Germline values: CDR1 SGHNT, CDR2 YENEEA. This CDR3 has 15 amino acids. CDR3 loop: CASSLANAGANVLTF. The DNA of the CDR3 is TGTGCCAGCAGCTTAGCCAACGCTGGGGCCAACGTCCTGACTTTC.

The chain joins TRBV4-1 to TRBJ1-2, with D unresolved. The CDR3 is 17 residues long. From germline, CDR1 is MGHRA and CDR2 YSYEKL. Deletions cut 0 bases from V and 2 bases from J, with 16 bases between. The CDR3 loop is CASSQDPAAGANYGYTF. CDR3 DNA sequence: TGCGCCAGCAGCCAAGATCCCGCGGCAGGAGCCAACTATGGCTACACCTTC.

This clonotype was counted at least ten times. The chain carries TRBV12-3 or TRBV12-4 and TRBJ2-7; D is uncertain. With 1 base removed from V and 2 bases from J, the gap between germline ends came to 9 bases. The CDR3 spans 14 residues. CDR3: CASSLVARAYEQYF. In DNA, the CDR3 is TGTGCCAGCAGTTTAGTGGCCCGAGCCTACGAGCAGTACTTC.

This chain links TRBV20-1 with TRBJ2-7; 11 bases are shared with TRBD2. The CDR3 length is 14 residues. Germline loops: CDR1 DFQATT, CDR2 SNEGSKA (reference sequence). Trimming removed 6 bases from V and 2 bases from J; junction bases left unmatched: 6. The CDR3, as DNA: TGCAGTGCGCTCACTAGCGGGAGCCCCTACGAGCAGTACTTC. The encoded protein is CSALTSGSPYEQYF.

This clonotype was detected ten times or more. V usage is TRBV7-6 and J usage is TRBJ2-5, with 14 bases fitting TRBD2. Germline assignment: CDR1 SGHVS and CDR2 FNYEAQ. The V and J ends lost 2 bases and 1 base, in that order; junction bases with no gene match: 3. The CDR3 is made up of 17 amino acids. CDR3 DNA: TGTGCCAGCAGCTTAAGACTAGCGGGAGGGTCCCAAGAGACCCAGTACTTC. As protein: CASSLRLAGGSQETQYF.

V is TRBV6-2 or TRBV6-3 and J is TRBJ2-7; no firm D call. There are 16 residues in the CDR3. The V end was cut by 2 bases, the J end by 3 bases, with 17 bases between. The germline CDR1 and CDR2 sequences are MNHEY and SVGEGT. The CDR3 loop reads CASSYGRGRVGYEQYF. The DNA for the CDR3 is TGTGCCAGCAGTTACGGGCGCGGAAGAGTGGGCTACGAGCAGTACTTC.

This clonotype was detected a few times. This chain links TRBV6-1 with TRBJ2-3; D unresolved. The CDR3 spans 13 residues. V was cut by 5 bases and J by 1 base, with 7 bases left in between. The germline gives CDR1 MNHNS, CDR2 SASEGT. The DNA of the CDR3 is TGTGCCAGCAGTCATGAGGGCACAGATACGCAGTATTTT. It yields the protein CASSHEGTDTQYF.

This clonotype was detected ten times or more. The chain combines TRBV3-1 with TRBJ2-1, with D perhaps matching TRBD1 or TRBD2 (5 bases each). The V end was cut by 4 bases, the J end by 2 bases, with 18 bases between. Per the germline V gene, CDR1 is LGHDT and CDR2 is YNNKEL (reference sequence). This CDR3 has 17 amino acids. The CDR3, as DNA: TGTGCCAGCAGCCTCAAGCAGGGAGTAGGTGCCTACAATGAGCAGTTCTTC. It translates to CASSLKQGVGAYNEQFF.

Concerning this clonotype itself: This probably arose from a read error, given a far larger clone one base away. The CDR3 loop reads CASRNPQGGVTFEQYF. In nucleotides, the CDR3 is TGTGCCAGCAGAAACCCGCAAGGGGGGGTGACCTTCGAGCAGTACTTC. The chain has TRBV11-3 and TRBJ2-7; tentative D call: TRBD2 (7 bases). Trimming left V 6 bases short and J 6 bases short, with 24 bases between. Per the germline V gene, CDR1 is SGHNT and CDR2 is YENEEA. CDR3 length equals 16 residues.

Ten or more counts support this clonotype. The chain recombines TRBV2 with TRBJ1-3; D remains ambiguous. Germline CDR1 is SNHLY and CDR2 is FYNNEI. This CDR3 is 14 amino acids long. V was clipped by 7 bases and J by 0 bases, with 10 bases between them. The CDR3 sequence: CASTLDGSGNTIYF. CDR3 sequence (DNA): TGTGCCAGCACCTTGGACGGCTCTGGAAACACCATATATTTT.

There are many counts of this clonotype. This chain joins TRBV10-2 and TRBJ1-4; unclear D gene. Germline lookup yields CDR1 WSHSY and CDR2 SAAADI. This CDR3 comprises 15 residues. Trimming left V 3 bases short and J 2 bases short, with 10 bases between. CDR3 residues: CASSDGLWTNEKLFF. The CDR3 bases are TGCGCCAGCAGTGATGGCCTTTGGACTAATGAAAAACTGTTTTTT.

In this sample, this clonotype turned up many times. The chain combines TRBV28 with TRBJ1-3, with 7 bases lining up with TRBD1. CDR3 length equals 16 residues. With 1 base clipped from V and 2 bases from J, the junction kept 5 bases outside the gene matches. Germline assignment: CDR1 MDHEN and CDR2 SYDVKM. The CDR3 DNA sequence: TGTGCCAGCAGTTTATACCGGCAGGGGGCTGGAAACACCATATATTTT. Its protein is CASSLYRQGAGNTIYF.

Regarding this clonotype: This could be a read error, since a much larger clone is one nucleotide away. The chain recombines TRBV6-5 with TRBJ2-1, with D possibly matching TRBD2 (5 bases). This CDR3 comprises 17 residues. CDR1 and CDR2 from the germline V gene are MNHEY and SVGAGI. The CDR3 sequence: CASSYSLVAYSHNEQFF. The CDR3 region has the DNA TGTGCCAGCAGTTACTCACTAGTGGCCTACTCCCACAATGAGCAGTTCTTC.

Ten or more counts support this clonotype. The J gene is TRBJ2-7, the V gene TRBV2; the match to TRBD2 covers 8 bases. Per germline, CDR1 SNHLY and CDR2 FYNNEI. The J segment lost 0 bases and the V segment lost 2 bases, leaving 9 bases of the junction unmatched. The CDR3 totals 17 residues. In DNA, the CDR3 is TGTGCCAGCAGTGAACGTCGGGCGGGAGGTAGCTCCTACGAGCAGTACTTC. Translation: CASSERRAGGSSYEQYF.

The chain links TRBV20-1 to TRBJ1-3, with 8 bases fitting TRBD1. Germline V gives CDR1 DFQATT, CDR2 SNEGSKA (reference sequence). Unmatched junction bases numbered 9, after V lost 2 bases and J lost 3 bases. This CDR3 spans 16 amino acids. CDR3 protein: CSARPLGQGNGNTIYF. CDR3 bases: TGCAGTGCTAGACCCCTCGGACAGGGAAATGGAAACACCATATATTTT.

This clonotype was seen a handful of times. This chain links TRBV3-1 with TRBJ2-2; D is possibly TRBD2 (6 bases). The CDR3 spans 16 residues. The V gene's germline CDR1 is LGHDT and CDR2 YNNKEL (reference sequence). V shed 1 base and J shed 3 bases, with 12 bases lying between them. CDR3: CASSQGGSGYTGELFF. The DNA for the CDR3 is TGTGCCAGCAGCCAAGGGGGTAGCGGCTACACCGGGGAGCTGTTTTTT.

This clonotype was observed a few times. V is TRBV19 and J is TRBJ1-2, with TRBD1 as a possible D gene (5 bases). CDR1 is LNHDA, CDR2 SQIVND, per germline (reference sequence). This CDR3 comprises 12 residues. Trimming took 7 bases from V and 4 from J, leaving 10 bases between them. The CDR3 spells CASTGGTYGYTF. The CDR3 DNA reads TGTGCCAGTACCGGGGGAACCTATGGCTACACCTTC.

This clonotype was detected ten times or more. The chain links TRBV7-9 to TRBJ1-5; D unclear. CDR3 length: 12 residues. V dropped 8 bases and J dropped 1 base, with 6 bases sitting between them. Germline V gene lookup returns CDR1 SEHNR and CDR2 FQNEAQ (reference sequence). The CDR3 reads CASGRSNQPQHF. For the CDR3, the DNA is TGTGCCAGCGGACGGAGCAATCAGCCCCAGCATTTT. Supplemented by reference TRBV7-9 and TRBJ1-5, the full variable domain reads DTGVSQNPRHKITKRGQNVTFRCDPISEHNRLYWYRQTLGQGPEFLTYFQNEAQLEKSRLLSDRFSAERPKGSFSTLEIQRTEQGDSAMYLCASGRSNQPQHFGDGTRLSIL.

Many counts were recorded for this clonotype. This chain links TRBV28 with TRBJ2-5; D may be TRBD2 (5 bases). Germline V lookup: CDR1 MDHEN, CDR2 SYDVKM. Trimming left V 4 bases short and J 7 bases short, with 19 bases between. This CDR3 is 15 amino acids long. CDR3 nucleotides: TGTGCCAGCAGTTCCGGCGGGCGAGGGTCGAGGACCCAGTACTTC. It translates to CASSSGGRGSRTQYF.